One and the same sample provided the 3 T cell receptor beta chains below, sequenced in a study of T cells in Graves' hyperthyroidism and ophthalmopathy. TCR beta CDR3 region amplification was performed from RNA transcripts. Primed by the HTBI set, a first-round RT-PCR was run on the TCR CDR3. Each CDR3 protein gets one entry after TCRdb re-called the multiplex PCR reads with MiXCR. The sample consists of a few hundred thousand distinct CDR3 sequences, 15% to 19% of them appearing once. Material for sequencing was blood. These receptors were collected from a woman aged 18-29 years with Graves' hyperthyroidism that later progressed to Graves' ophthalmopathy.

This clonotype was seen at least ten times. This rearrangement joins TRBV7-2 to TRBJ2-5; D is perhaps TRBD1 or TRBD2 (5 bases each). Trimming removed 5 bases from V and 9 bases from J, with 22 bases in between. This CDR3 is 15 amino acids long. The germline V gene encodes CDR1 SGHTA and CDR2 FQGNSA. The CDR3 sequence: CASSIHPGSQGAQYF. The CDR3, as DNA: TGTGCCAGCAGCATACATCCGGGGTCCCAAGGGGCCCAGTACTTC.

This clonotype was found many times. V usage is TRBV14 and J usage is TRBJ2-7; D gene ambiguous. With 1 base removed from V and 7 bases from J, the gap between germline ends came to 11 bases. Germline V gives CDR1 SGHDN, CDR2 FVKESK. The length of the CDR3 is 13 residues. The CDR3 protein is CASSQGIAREQYF. DNA for the CDR3: TGTGCCAGCAGCCAAGGAATCGCGAGGGAGCAGTACTTC.

The sample holds many counts of this clonotype. V and J are TRBV7-9 and TRBJ1-4; 7 positions agree with TRBD1. The germline CDR1 and CDR2 sequences are SEHNR and FQNEAQ (reference sequence). The trim removed 6 bases at V and 2 bases at J, leaving 9 bases unmatched. This CDR3 spans 16 amino acids. CDR3 nucleotide sequence: TGTGCCAGCAGGACAGGGACGCGACCGACTAATGAAAAACTGTTTTTT. Protein product: CASRTGTRPTNEKLFF.